The 21 T cell receptor beta chains reported below all come from one sample, sequenced in a study of T-cell memory formation after mild COVID-19. TCRdb reprocessed the 5' RACE reads via MiXCR and lists one record per CDR3 protein. The profile shows 300,000 to 400,000 distinct CDR3 sequences, 13% to 15% of them singletons. The sequenced material came from PBMCs or a T cell subset sorted from them (not recorded which). The receptors here all came from a man aged 18 to 29 who had mild COVID-19 (a few samples of this study predate the infection). Cell type and time point are not known.

This clonotype occurred a few times. The gene calls are TRBV6-6 and TRBJ1-3; a possible D gene is TRBD1 (6 bases). This CDR3 region has 15 residues. V lost 0 bases to trimming and J lost 0 bases, with 6 bases between them. Germline CDR1 reads MNHNY; CDR2 reads SVGAGI (reference sequence). The CDR3: CASSYSDSSGNTIYF. DNA of the CDR3: TGTGCCAGCAGTTACTCGGACAGCTCTGGAAACACCATATATTTT.

In this sample, this clonotype turned up a few times. The chain has TRBV20-1 and TRBJ2-7; weak D call: TRBD2 (6 bases). CDR1 is DFQATT, CDR2 SNEGSKA, per germline (reference sequence). This CDR3 is built from 14 residues. V was shortened by 3 bases and J by 4 bases, with 16 bases between the two germline ends. The CDR3 DNA is TGCAGTGCTAGGGGGCTTTCGCGGGGTTACGAGCAGTACTTC. Its translation is CSARGLSRGYEQYF.

This clonotype was observed a few times. This chain uses TRBV29-1 with TRBJ2-1, with 7 bases matching TRBD1. The V and J ends lost 3 bases and 6 bases, in that order; junction bases with no gene match: 8. The CDR3 totals 14 residues. Germline CDR1 is SQVTM and CDR2 is ANQGSEA. CDR3 nucleotide sequence: TGCAGCGTTGATTTCACAGGGGACGGCAATGAGCAGTTCTTC. Its translation: CSVDFTGDGNEQFF.

The rearrangement joins TRBV5-1 to TRBJ1-2; TRBD1 agrees at 8 bases. The germline V gene has CDR1 SGHRS and CDR2 YFSETQ. The CDR3 covers 14 residues. Germline trimming cut 4 bases from V and 2 bases from J; bases unmatched to any gene: 4. CDR3 bases: TGCGCCAGCAGCGACGGACAGGGCAACTATGGCTACACCTTC. Protein: CASSDGQGNYGYTF.

The chain joins TRBV7-9 to TRBJ1-1; no reliable D call. Trimming took 7 bases from V and 4 from J, leaving 28 bases between them. Per the germline V gene, CDR1 is SEHNR and CDR2 is FQNEAQ (reference sequence). CDR3 length equals 18 residues. This CDR3 is CASTALFGERAMSTEAFF. The DNA for the CDR3 is TGTGCCAGCACCGCCCTTTTTGGGGAACGTGCAATGTCCACTGAAGCTTTCTTT.

A few counts support this clonotype. The chain joins TRBV12-3 or TRBV12-4 to TRBJ1-5, with a weak D call TRBD1 (5 bases). V was trimmed by 2 bases and J by 9 bases, leaving 8 bases between them. CDR3 length: 12 amino acids. In nucleotides, the CDR3 is TGTGCCAGCAGTTTATCGAGGGGGCCCCAGCATTTT. This sequence encodes CASSLSRGPQHF.

CDR3 in amino acids: CSALQDRSGTDTQYF. The CDR3 DNA follows: TGCAGCGCGCTTCAAGACAGGTCCGGCACAGATACGCAGTATTTT. The V call is TRBV29-1, the J call TRBJ2-3; a weak D match, TRBD1 (6 bases). Germline CDR1 reads SQVTM; CDR2 reads ANQGSEA. The CDR3 consists of 15 residues. V was clipped by 7 bases and J by 1 base, with 18 bases between them.

This clonotype came up many times. The J gene is TRBJ2-3, the V gene TRBV4-1; no firm D call. The CDR3 runs to 15 residues. Germline V lookup: CDR1 MGHRA, CDR2 YSYEKL. Trimming took off 4 bases at V and 0 bases at J, with 11 bases between the two ends. In DNA, the CDR3 is TGCGCCAGCAGCCCCCGGGCCGTTAGCACAGATACGCAGTATTTT. As protein: CASSPRAVSTDTQYF.

The chain has TRBV18 and TRBJ1-2; perhaps TRBD1 as D (6 bases). Germline CDR1 and CDR2: KGHSH and LQKENI. V lost 3 bases, J lost 4 bases, and 15 bases lay in between. The length of the CDR3 is 15 residues. CDR3 sequence reads: CASSPPGAASYGYTF. The DNA for the CDR3 is TGTGCCAGCTCACCCCCAGGGGCCGCGTCCTATGGCTACACCTTC.

Worth noting for this clonotype: With a much larger clone just one base away, this may be a read error. J is TRBJ2-7 and V is TRBV6-2 or TRBV6-3; no reliable D call. V shed 6 bases and J shed 5 bases, with 8 bases lying between them. Germline V CDR1 and CDR2: MNHEY, SVGEGT. This CDR3 has 11 residues. CDR3 sequence: CASSSLDEQYF. The CDR3, as DNA: TGTGCCAGCAGCTCCTTGGACGAGCAGTACTTC.

The J gene is TRBJ2-3, the V gene TRBV5-1; a possible D gene is TRBD2 (5 bases). Germline V CDR1 and CDR2: SGHRS, YFSETQ. V was trimmed by 1 base and J by 1 base, leaving 7 bases between them. CDR3 size: 14 residues. The CDR3 protein is CASSLWTRTDTQYF. The CDR3 nucleotides are TGCGCCAGCAGCTTGTGGACTCGCACAGATACGCAGTATTTT.

This clonotype was recorded a few times. This chain uses TRBV20-1 with TRBJ2-3; the D is unclear. Deletions cut 1 base from V and 3 bases from J, with 11 bases between. In germline, CDR1 is DFQATT, CDR2 SNEGSKA (reference sequence). CDR3 length: 14 residues. The CDR3 nucleotides are TGCAGTGCTAGAGCCCCTCGGTTGACAGATACGCAGTATTTT. Translating gives CSARAPRLTDTQYF.

This clonotype came up many times. Here the CDR3 reads CASSQARFEVGKRDFF. The DNA for the CDR3 is TGTGCCAGCAGCCAAGCAAGGTTCGAGGTTGGGAAAAGGGATTTCTTT. The chain joins TRBV4-2 to TRBJ1-1; D is uncertain. CDR3 length equals 16 residues. The ends were cut back, 1 base at V and 13 bases at J, with 25 bases in the middle. Germline values: CDR1 LGHNA, CDR2 YNFKEQ.

This clonotype has more than one count but fewer than ten. The V and J genes are TRBV9 and TRBJ2-1, with no clear D. The CDR3 loop spans 13 amino acids. CDR1 SGDLS and CDR2 YYNGEE come from the germline V gene. The V end lost 2 bases, the J end lost 5 bases, and 8 bases lay between the germline ends. The CDR3 region has the DNA TGTGCCAGCAGCGTGTCCCCTGACAATGAGCAGTTCTTC. Translating it yields CASSVSPDNEQFF.

The chain carries TRBV12-3 or TRBV12-4 and TRBJ1-1; D uncertain. The CDR3 sequence is 14 residues long. V was trimmed by 7 bases and J by 0 bases, leaving 12 bases between them. In DNA, the CDR3 is TGTGCCAGCACTCTACCGGGCCTGAACACTGAAGCTTTCTTT. It codes for CASTLPGLNTEAFF.

The V and J genes are TRBV4-3 and TRBJ2-3; 10 bases fit TRBD2. Germline V gene data show CDR1 as LGHNA and CDR2 as YSLEER. The CDR3 loop spans 16 amino acids. J gave up 5 bases and V 0 bases, and 5 bases lay outside the gene matches. The CDR3 sequence: CASSQDPSGSLDTQYF. DNA of the CDR3: TGCGCCAGCAGCCAAGATCCTAGCGGGAGTCTAGATACGCAGTATTTT.

In its sample, this clonotype was seen a few times. The V gene is TRBV6-5, the J gene TRBJ1-1; D is possibly TRBD1 (5 bases). Germline lookup yields CDR1 MNHEY and CDR2 SVGAGI. Trimming removed 6 bases from V and 0 bases from J, with 8 bases in between. This CDR3 is 13 amino acids long. The CDR3 reads CASSRVVNTEAFF. The CDR3 DNA reads TGTGCCAGCAGCAGGGTAGTGAACACTGAAGCTTTCTTT.

This clonotype came up a few times. The chain links TRBV19 to TRBJ2-7, with 7 bases fitting TRBD2. The CDR3 is made up of 15 amino acids. Losses at the gene ends were 2 bases for V and 0 bases for J; bases not matched to a gene: 4. Germline V gives CDR1 LNHDA, CDR2 SQIVND (reference sequence). In DNA form, the CDR3 reads TGTGCCAGTAGTATAACGGGGAGGGACTCCTACGAGCAGTACTTC. Its protein product is CASSITGRDSYEQYF.

Many counts were recorded for this clonotype. The rearrangement links TRBV12-3 or TRBV12-4 to TRBJ2-1; D possibly corresponds to TRBD2 (6 bases). Trimming left V 5 bases short and J 7 bases short, with 18 bases between. This CDR3 comprises 15 residues. Here the CDR3 reads CASSPSRGSRNEQFF. The DNA for the CDR3 is TGTGCCAGCAGTCCCAGCCGGGGGTCTCGGAATGAGCAGTTCTTC.

This chain connects TRBV20-1 to TRBJ2-3; D is perhaps TRBD1 (5 bases). The CDR3 is made up of 15 amino acids. Trimming cost V 0 bases and J 2 bases, with 12 bases left between them. Germline-derived CDR1 and CDR2 are DFQATT and SNEGSKA (reference sequence). CDR3 coding DNA: TGCAGTGCTAGAGATCTTAGGGGAAACACAGATACGCAGTATTTT. Its protein product is CSARDLRGNTDTQYF.

The chain couples TRBV4-2 to TRBJ1-2, with 8 bases fitting TRBD1. Trimming removed 4 bases from V and 3 bases from J; junction bases left unmatched: 7. The CDR3 has 15 residues. Germline V gives CDR1 LGHNA, CDR2 YNFKEQ. The CDR3 sequence: CASSPPGQAYYGYTF. CDR3 DNA: TGTGCCAGCAGCCCCCCGGGACAGGCCTACTATGGCTACACCTTC.